This T cell receptor beta chain was sequenced for a study of cytomegalovirus exposure and HLA in healthy donors. The CDR3 spans 16 residues. V shed 7 bases, J shed 3 bases, and the junction held 11 bases outside the gene matches. Germline-derived CDR1 and CDR2 are SEHNR and FQNEAQ (reference sequence). Study-level results: Presence/absence results assume similar sequencing depth per donor, which may not hold. The productive fraction for most TCR beta V segments was about 90% or about 30% in an earlier analysis. Later genetic work tied a missense DCLRE1C variant to beta-chain V and J trimming.

The PCR was carried out with 60 Vbeta primers and 13 Jbeta primers. Profiled with immunoSEQ multiplex PCR; TCRdb holds only in-frame clones, not every one. The table for this sample gives 100,000 to 150,000 clones. Concerning this clone itself: The antigen is not known.

Though nominally healthy at sampling, donors likely had unrecorded immune exposures. Sequences were obtained from PBMCs. This receptor was identified in a man aged 25 to 40 in good health and CMV-seronegative. The gene calls are TRBV7-9 and TRBJ2-5, with TRBD1 matching over 10 bases. The CDR3 here is CASNYRTGGKKETQYF. DNA of the CDR3: TGTGCCAGCAACTACCGGACAGGGGGGAAGAAAGAGACCCAGTACTTC.